Listed here are 24 T cell receptor beta chains from one sample, sequenced in a study of shared clonotypes between healthy human individuals. TCRdb keeps only in-frame clones here, not all; method: immunoSEQ multiplex PCR. The table records about 1 million clones, around 75% of them present only once. Sequencing used memory CD4+ T cells sorted from blood. Subset defined: CD45RA-negative fraction. These receptors originate from a man in his late teens or twenties in good health.

This sequence joins TRBV9 and TRBJ2-1; D call uncertain. The CDR3 length is 15 residues. V lost 4 bases and J lost 5, with 16 bases in between. The V gene's germline CDR1 is SGDLS and CDR2 YYNGEE. CDR3 residues: CASSSLSGRHNEQFF. The CDR3 region has the DNA TGTGCCAGCAGCTCCCTCTCAGGCAGACACAATGAGCAGTTCTTC. Looking up the rest from reference TRBV9 and TRBJ2-1 gives the full variable domain: DSGVTQTPKHLITATGQRVTLRCSPRSGDLSVYWYQQSLDQGLQFLIQYYNGEERAKGNILERFSAQQFPDLHSELNLSSLELGDSALYFCASSSLSGRHNEQFFGPGTRLTVL.

This rearrangement joins TRBV10-1 to TRBJ1-5; weak D call: TRBD1 (5 bases). Per the germline V gene, CDR1 is WNHNN and CDR2 is SYGVQD (reference sequence). CDR3 length equals 15 residues. V gave up 10 bases and J gave up 7 bases, with 23 bases separating them. CDR3 amino acids: CAKLLLTGRGQPQHF. CDR3 nucleotide sequence: TGCGCCAAACTCCTTCTTACAGGACGGGGACAGCCCCAGCATTTT.

This chain connects TRBV29-1 to TRBJ1-3; D is uncertain. This CDR3 region has 16 residues. Trimming took off 1 base at V and 0 bases at J, with 13 bases between the two ends. CDR1 SQVTM and CDR2 ANQGSEA come from the germline V gene. The CDR3 spells CSVEGVGKASGNTIYF. The DNA for the CDR3 is TGCAGCGTTGAAGGCGTCGGAAAAGCCTCTGGAAACACCATATATTTT.

This clone was detected only a few times. This sequence joins TRBV6-5 and TRBJ1-1, with a weak D call TRBD1 (5 bases). Between the trimmed V and J ends, which lost 6 bases and 5 bases, there was a span of 13 bases. Germline assignment: CDR1 MNHEY and CDR2 SVGAGI. The CDR3 runs 13 residues. The CDR3 loop is CASRPTGQTEAFF. DNA for the CDR3: TGTGCCAGCAGGCCCACGGGGCAGACTGAAGCTTTCTTT.

CDR3 in DNA: TGTGCCAGTAGTATTGGAGCGGGGAGCTCCTACAATGAGCAGTTCTTC. Residues: CASSIGAGSSYNEQFF. The chain employs TRBV19 and TRBJ2-1, with 7 bases matching TRBD2. The CDR3 loop spans 16 amino acids. V shed 3 bases and J 0 bases; nucleotides not matched to a gene: 5. Germline V lookup: CDR1 LNHDA, CDR2 SQIVND (reference sequence). Full variable domain (remainder filled in from reference TRBV19 and TRBJ2-1): DGGITQSPKYLFRKEGQNVTLSCEQNLNHDAMYWYRQDPGQGLRLIYYSQIVNDFQKGDIAEGYSVSREKKESFPLTVTSAQKNPTAFYLCASSIGAGSSYNEQFFGPGTRLTVL.

The V and J genes are TRBV10-3 and TRBJ2-2; 12 bases align to TRBD2. The CDR3 runs to 17 residues. Germline V gene lookup returns CDR1 ENHRY and CDR2 SYGVKD. CDR3 nucleotides: TGTGCTACTCACCCTAGCGGGGGGGCCTCGTACACCGGGGAGCTGTTTTTT. This gives the protein CATHPSGGASYTGELFF.

The V gene is TRBV10-3, the J gene TRBJ2-1, with 10 bases fitting TRBD1. The germline gives CDR1 ENHRY, CDR2 SYGVKD. J gave up 1 base and V 6 bases, and 12 bases lay outside the gene matches. This CDR3 region has 18 residues. CDR3 DNA sequence: TGTGCCATCAGCCCTGGACAGGGGGTCCCCGCGTCCTACAATGAGCAGTTCTTC. It encodes CAISPGQGVPASYNEQFF.

The chain couples TRBV7-2 to TRBJ2-5; perhaps TRBD2 as D (6 bases). Germline CDR1 SGHTA, CDR2 FQGNSA. CDR3 length: 14 amino acids. V was pared by 7 bases and J by 2 bases, with 14 bases between. The CDR3 DNA follows: TGTGCCAGCACACAAGGAGGGTGGCAAGAGACCCAGTACTTC. Translating gives CASTQGGWQETQYF.

This sequence joins TRBV6-1 and TRBJ2-5; 10 nucleotides line up with TRBD1. J lost 5 bases, V lost 2 bases, and 2 bases had no gene match. This CDR3 region has 14 residues. CDR1 and CDR2 from the germline V gene are MNHNS and SASEGT. The CDR3 DNA follows: TGTGCCAGCAGTGAACCGACAGGGGGCGAGACCCAGTACTTC. The encoded protein is CASSEPTGGETQYF.

V usage is TRBV2 and J usage is TRBJ2-7; D is ambiguous. Germline loops: CDR1 SNHLY, CDR2 FYNNEI. Trimming left V 5 bases short and J 3 bases short, with 8 bases between. The CDR3 loop spans 12 amino acids. The CDR3 DNA follows: TGTGCCAGCAGTCGGACGTACTACGAGCAGTACTTC. It encodes CASSRTYYEQYF.

This chain uses TRBV18 with TRBJ1-3; no reliable D call. Germline V gene sequence: CDR1 KGHSH, CDR2 LQKENI. There are 14 residues in the CDR3. Between the trimmed V and J ends, which lost 6 bases and 4 bases, there was a span of 13 bases. The CDR3 loop reads CASSLVRSGNTIYF. The CDR3 DNA follows: TGTGCCAGCTCCCTTGTCCGGTCGGGAAACACCATATATTTT.

The chain links TRBV6-1 to TRBJ1-5; the D gene is possibly TRBD1 (5 bases). This CDR3 has 13 amino acids. V gave up 4 bases and J gave up 3 bases, with 7 bases separating them. CDR1 and CDR2 (germline): MNHNS, SASEGT. Here the CDR3 reads CASSGQLNQPQHF. CDR3 in DNA: TGTGCCAGCAGTGGACAGCTCAATCAGCCCCAGCATTTT.

The chain employs TRBV2 and TRBJ2-5, with TRBD2 matching 11 bases. V lost 9 bases, J lost 5 bases, and 14 bases stayed unmatched. The CDR3 loop spans 16 amino acids. Germline assignment: CDR1 SNHLY and CDR2 FYNNEI. As DNA, the CDR3 is TGTGCCAGTCATTCCGGGACTAGCGGTGTTCGGGAGACCCAGTACTTC. It codes for CASHSGTSGVRETQYF.

The chain carries TRBV15 and TRBJ2-5; 13 nucleotides match TRBD2. Germline V gene sequence: CDR1 LNHNV, CDR2 YYDKDF (reference sequence). The length of the CDR3 is 19 residues. The V and J ends lost 3 bases and 5 bases, in that order; junction bases with no gene match: 15. Written as DNA, the CDR3 is TGTGCCACCAGCAGGGGACTGCGGACTAGCGGGAGTGGTAGGGAGACCCAGTACTTC. Its protein product is CATSRGLRTSGSGRETQYF.

This clone was recorded once. This chain connects TRBV5-1 to TRBJ1-1; 9 positions agree with TRBD1. Losses at the gene ends were 3 bases for V and 5 bases for J; bases not matched to a gene: 11. This CDR3 has 16 residues. Germline-derived CDR1 and CDR2 are SGHRS and YFSETQ. In nucleotides, the CDR3 is TGCGCCAGCAGCTGGACCCCCACAGGGGGCGGGACTGAAGCTTTCTTT. Amino acids: CASSWTPTGGGTEAFF.

A few counts support this clone. The rearrangement uses TRBV25-1 and TRBJ2-3; the match to TRBD1 covers 11 bases. The CDR3 consists of 18 residues. With 10 bases clipped from V and 0 bases from J, the junction kept 15 bases outside the gene matches. The germline V gene has CDR1 MGHDK and CDR2 SYGVNS. The CDR3 DNA sequence: TGTGCCACCCAATCAGGGGACAGGGGGTATTGGAGCACAGATACGCAGTATTTT. Translating gives CATQSGDRGYWSTDTQYF. The complete variable domain, with remaining parts taken from reference TRBV25-1 and TRBJ2-3, reads EADIYQTPRYLVIGTGKKITLECSQTMGHDKMYWYQQDPGMELHLIHYSYGVNSTEKGDLSSESTVSRIRTEHFPLTLESARPSHTSQYLCATQSGDRGYWSTDTQYFGPGTRLTVL.

This clone has just a few counts. The rearrangement uses TRBV2 and TRBJ1-6, with a weak D call TRBD1 (6 bases). The CDR3 covers 14 residues. Per germline, CDR1 SNHLY and CDR2 FYNNEI. Trimming removed 6 bases from V and 9 bases from J, with 15 bases in between. The CDR3 DNA reads TGTGCCAGCAGGGAAAACAGGGCACTTTCACCCCTCCACTTT. Protein: CASRENRALSPLHF. The complete variable domain, with remaining parts taken from reference TRBV2 and TRBJ1-6, reads EPEVTQTPSHQVTQMGQEVILRCVPISNHLYFYWYRQILGQKVEFLVSFYNNEISEKSEIFDDQFSVERPDGSNFTLKIRSTKLEDSAMYFCASRENRALSPLHFGNGTRLTVT.

This chain connects TRBV7-8 to TRBJ2-2; 7 bases align to TRBD2. Per germline, CDR1 SGHVS and CDR2 FQNEAQ. The CDR3 has 16 amino acids. V was clipped by 1 base and J by 3 bases; unmatched bases: 5. The CDR3 protein is CASSLVGGSYTGELFF. The DNA for the CDR3 is TGTGCCAGCAGCTTAGTGGGCGGGAGCTACACCGGGGAGCTGTTTTTT.

The J gene is TRBJ2-1, the V gene TRBV11-2, with D perhaps matching TRBD2 (6 bases). The CDR3 length is 14 residues. Trimming shortened V by 0 bases and J by 8 bases, and 11 bases separated the two germline ends. Germline CDR1 is SGHAT and CDR2 is FQNNGV. CDR3 sequence: CASSLDRWDYEQFF. In DNA form, the CDR3 reads TGTGCCAGCAGCTTAGATCGTTGGGACTATGAGCAGTTCTTC.

The chain has TRBV27 and TRBJ1-6, with TRBD1 identical over 7 bases. Germline values: CDR1 MNHEY, CDR2 SMNVEV (reference sequence). Losses at the gene ends were 3 bases for V and 8 bases for J; bases not matched to a gene: 13. The CDR3 has 17 amino acids. CDR3 residues: CASSLRSTGRLDSPLHF. Written as DNA, the CDR3 is TGTGCCAGCAGTTTGAGGTCGACAGGGCGGCTTGATTCACCCCTCCACTTT.

V is TRBV7-2 and J is TRBJ1-3, with 8 bases lining up with TRBD1. This CDR3 is 17 amino acids long. J gave up 4 bases and V 4 bases, and 12 bases lay outside the gene matches. CDR1 SGHTA and CDR2 FQGNSA come from the germline V gene. This chain's CDR3 is CASSSRPGQGSGNTIYF. Here the CDR3 DNA reads TGTGCCAGCAGCTCTAGGCCCGGACAGGGATCCGGAAACACCATATATTTT.

This clone was detected a few times. The chain links TRBV7-9 to TRBJ1-5; D uncertain. Per the germline V gene, CDR1 is SEHNR and CDR2 is FQNEAQ (reference sequence). CDR3 length: 13 residues. Trimming removed 3 bases at V and 5 bases at J, with 8 bases between. CDR3 sequence: CASSFGYHQPQHF. Written as DNA, the CDR3 is TGTGCCAGCAGCTTCGGGTATCATCAGCCCCAGCATTTT.

This clone was counted a few times. The chain couples TRBV5-6 to TRBJ1-3; D is ambiguous. V lost 1 base to trimming and J lost 0 bases, with 8 bases between them. Germline assignment: CDR1 SGHDT and CDR2 YYEEEE. The CDR3 sequence is 15 residues long. In DNA, the CDR3 is TGTGCCAGCAGCTTGCCAGGTTACTCTGGAAACACCATATATTTT. Its translation: CASSLPGYSGNTIYF.

A single count supports this clone. V is TRBV6-5 and J is TRBJ2-1, with 7 bases matching TRBD2. Germline V gives CDR1 MNHEY, CDR2 SVGAGI. V dropped 6 bases and J dropped 7; count of bases not matched to a gene: 6. This CDR3 contains 13 residues. For the CDR3, the DNA is TGTGCCAGCAGGGCTAGCGGACGGAATGAGCAGTTCTTC. This translates into CASRASGRNEQFF.